This T cell receptor beta chain comes out of a study of neurological immune-mediated disorders. 5'RACE with 10-nucleotide random UMIs generated the cDNA. MiXCR, applied by TCRdb to the 5' RACE reads, yields one record per CDR3 protein. The sample has over 60,000 distinct CDR3 sequences; about 5.5% are singletons. This CDR3 spans 15 amino acids. Trimming pared 6 bases from V and 7 bases from J, leaving 20 bases between. The germline gives CDR1 SGHRS, CDR2 YFSETQ. Worth noting for this clonotype: A much larger clone lies a single base off, so this may be a read error.

This TCR came from a woman aged 25-40 years with multiple sclerosis. The sample was PBMCs. The chain is built from TRBV5-1 and TRBJ2-1, with D tentatively TRBD1 or TRBD2 (5 bases each). The CDR3 spells CASNPGWGLRNEQFF. CDR3 in DNA: TGCGCCAGCAACCCGGGGTGGGGGTTGCGGAATGAGCAGTTCTTC.